The 6 T cell receptor beta chains listed next were all sequenced from one sample in a study of Ad26.COV2.S vaccination and SARS-CoV-2 variants. TCRdb's copy holds only in-frame clones and misses some; the assay was immunoSEQ multiplex PCR. The data contain around 420,000 clones, around 89% of them singletons. Stated treatment: around 19 received Ad26.COV2.S at low or high dose, single or two shots; roughly 5 received placebo; per-sample allocation not given. Sampling took place 63 days after the first vaccine or placebo injection. The sample was peripheral blood, taken in a trial of Ad26.COV2.S vaccine versus placebo. The receptors here all came from a person between 18 and 65 years old who received the Ad26.COV2.S COVID-19 vaccine or a placebo.

The J gene is TRBJ2-2, the V gene TRBV9; 8 bases agree with TRBD1. CDR1 and CDR2 from the germline V gene are SGDLS and YYNGEE. J was trimmed by 0 bases and V by 3 bases; bases with no gene match: 4. This CDR3 is built from 16 residues. The chain's CDR3 is CASSAPGQANTGELFF. CDR3 sequence (DNA): TGTGCCAGCAGCGCCCCGGGACAGGCGAACACCGGGGAGCTGTTTTTT.

This clone was detected once. This chain uses TRBV7-2 with TRBJ1-5, with a weak D call TRBD1 (6 bases). Germline CDR1 reads SGHTA; CDR2 reads FQGNSA. The CDR3 has 17 amino acids. The V end was cut by 0 bases, the J end by 0 bases, with 12 bases between. CDR3 in DNA: TGTGCCAGCAGCTTAGCGAGGGGGATTTATAGCAATCAGCCCCAGCATTTT. Amino acid sequence: CASSLARGIYSNQPQHF. The variable domain in full, with the rest retrieved from reference TRBV7-2 and TRBJ1-5, is GAGVSQSPSNKVTEKGKDVELRCDPISGHTALYWYRQSLGQGLEFLIYFQGNSAPDKSGLPSDRFSAERTGGSVSTLTIQRTQQEDSAVYLCASSLARGIYSNQPQHFGDGTRLSIL.

The rearrangement links TRBV7-9 to TRBJ2-5; the match to TRBD1 covers 8 bases. Trimming took 1 base from V and 1 from J; bases not matched to a gene: 8. The CDR3 length is 17 residues. CDR1 is SEHNR and CDR2 is FQNEAQ in the germline V gene (reference sequence). The CDR3 nucleotides are TGTGCCAGCAGCTTAGATACTGCCGGGACAGGCCAAGAGACCCAGTACTTC. Amino acid sequence: CASSLDTAGTGQETQYF. The full variable domain, with the rest looked up from reference TRBV7-9 and TRBJ2-5, is DTGVSQNPRHKITKRGQNVTFRCDPISEHNRLYWYRQTLGQGPEFLTYFQNEAQLEKSRLLSDRFSAERPKGSFSTLEIQRTEQGDSAMYLCASSLDTAGTGQETQYFGPGTRLLVL.

V is TRBV11-3 and J is TRBJ2-5; 7 positions agree with TRBD2. Per germline, CDR1 SGHNT and CDR2 YENEEA. V dropped 2 bases and J dropped 1; count of bases not matched to a gene: 4. The CDR3 sequence is 15 residues long. CDR3 sequence: CASSLYGGIQETQYF. DNA for the CDR3: TGTGCCAGCAGCTTATACGGGGGGATCCAAGAGACCCAGTACTTC.

This clone was seen a handful of times. J is TRBJ1-6 and V is TRBV6-5, with TRBD1 identical over 9 bases. Trimming cost V 2 bases and J 6 bases; bases outside gene matches: 5. The CDR3 is 16 amino acids. Germline V CDR1 and CDR2: MNHEY, SVGAGI. The CDR3 protein is CASSYGGTGLNSPLHF. CDR3 in DNA: TGTGCCAGCAGTTACGGCGGGACAGGGCTTAATTCACCCCTCCACTTT.

This rearrangement joins TRBV4-3 to TRBJ2-5; 8 bases line up with TRBD2. The CDR3 length is 15 residues. With 0 bases clipped from V and 5 bases from J, the junction kept 5 bases outside the gene matches. Germline CDR1 LGHNA, CDR2 YSLEER. The CDR3 bases are TGCGCCAGCAGCCAAGATCTTAGCGGGGCTGAGACCCAGTACTTC. Amino acid sequence: CASSQDLSGAETQYF.